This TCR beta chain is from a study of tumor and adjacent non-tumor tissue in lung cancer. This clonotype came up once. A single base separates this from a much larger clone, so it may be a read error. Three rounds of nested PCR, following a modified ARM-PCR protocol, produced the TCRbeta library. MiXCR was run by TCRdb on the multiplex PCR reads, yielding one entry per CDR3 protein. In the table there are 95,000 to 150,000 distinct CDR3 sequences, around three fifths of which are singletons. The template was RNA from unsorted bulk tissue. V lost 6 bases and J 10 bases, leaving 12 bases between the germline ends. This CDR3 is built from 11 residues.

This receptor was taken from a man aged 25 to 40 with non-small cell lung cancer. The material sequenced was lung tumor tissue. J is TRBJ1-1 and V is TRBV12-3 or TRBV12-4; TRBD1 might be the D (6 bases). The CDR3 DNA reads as TGTGCCAGCAGCAGCATAGGGGGAGCTTTCTTT. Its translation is CASSSIGGAFF.